Described below is a single T cell receptor (beta chain) sequence and its context. Its cognate antigen is unknown. This entry is derived from a study of cytomegalovirus exposure and HLA in healthy donors. The CDR3 loop spans 16 amino acids. CDR1 and CDR2 (germline): MNHNY, SVGAGI (reference sequence). The V segment lost 1 base and the J segment 0 bases; nucleotides outside the gene matches: 2. In the PCR, 60 Vbeta and 13 Jbeta primers were used. Profiling relied on immunoSEQ multiplex PCR, and the TCRdb table lists in-frame clones only, not all of them. The sample consists of 100,000 to 150,000 clones, around 81% of them appearing once. General study results and limits: Specificity of three CMV-associated chains for CMV antigens was verified in vitro.

The TCR originated in a middle-aged woman in good health and CMV-seronegative. The J gene is TRBJ1-3, the V gene TRBV6-6; 8 nucleotides agree with TRBD1. The sample was PBMCs. The CDR3 region is CASSYWGQASGNTIYF. Here the CDR3 DNA reads TGTGCCAGCAGTTACTGGGGACAGGCCTCTGGAAACACCATATATTTT.